This T cell receptor beta chain was identified in a study of cytomegalovirus exposure and HLA in healthy donors. Study-wide results and limits: Rare TCR sequences dominated, though some public TCRs recurred in many donors. A few chains linked to CMV were shown in vitro to be specific for CMV antigens. The classifier was said to identify cytomegalovirus status with high specificity and sensitivity.

The assay was immunoSEQ multiplex PCR, and TCRdb's table has in-frame clones only and misses some. The table includes about 110,000 clones, around 85% detected once. Details on this clone: The antigen remains undetermined.

Separate from the 666-subject first cohort was the 120-subject validation cohort, to which the donors belonged. This receptor was obtained from a young woman in good health and CMV-seronegative. Sequenced input: PBMCs.

CDR3 DNA sequence: TGTGCCTGGAGTGGGGCCAGGTCGAGGGCTGAGCAGTTCTTC. Its translation is CAWSGARSRAEQFF. This chain uses TRBV30 with TRBJ2-1, with D tentatively TRBD2 (5 bases). V lost 1 base to trimming and J lost 9 bases, with 16 bases between them. The CDR3 spans 14 residues. Germline CDR1 GTSNPN, CDR2 SVGIG (reference sequence). The variable domain in full, completed from reference TRBV30 and TRBJ2-1, reads SQTIHQWPATLVQPVGSPLSLECTVEGTSNPNLYWYRQAAGRGLQLLFYSVGIGQISSEVPQNLSASRPQDRQFILSSKKLLLSDSGFYLCAWSGARSRAEQFFGPGTRLTVL.